Listed below are T cell receptor beta chains from one sample, sequenced in a study of brain T cells in children with intractable seizures. Data came from immunoSEQ multiplex PCR; TCRdb stores just in-frame clones and leaves some out. Of hundreds of thousands of clones listed, roughly 92% were seen once; the top ten hold roughly 5.7%. The source was peripheral blood, collected 4 to 5 months after surgery. These receptors came from a boy younger than two with tuberous sclerosis and intractable seizures. The CDR3 runs from the conserved cysteine through the conserved F or W. The D gene is left open where the match is weak. Size values are once, few and many counts, or a class for expanded clones, and some rows have none.

D: .
V: TRBV3-1/TRBV3-2
J: TRBJ1-1
size: .
CDR3: CASSQSTEAFF
DNA: TGTGCCAGCAGCCAGAGCACTGAAGCTTTCTTT

D: TRBD2
V: TRBV7-2
J: TRBJ2-3
size: .
CDR3: CASSLWASGRGDTQYF
DNA: TGTGCCAGCAGCTTATGGGCTAGCGGGAGAGGGGATACGCAGTATTTT

D: .
V: TRBV9
J: TRBJ1-4
size: .
CDR3: CASSVGGSTNNEKLFF
DNA: TGTGCCAGCAGCGTAGGGGGTTCTACCAACAATGAAAAACTGTTTTTT

D: .
V: TRBV30
J: TRBJ1-4
size: .
CDR3: CAWGGAREEKLFF
DNA: TGTGCCTGGGGGGGGGCCCGAGAGGAAAAACTGTTTTTT

D: .
V: TRBV7-9
J: TRBJ1-4
size: .
CDR3: CASSVRTAPTNEKLFF
DNA: TGTGCCAGCAGCGTTAGGACAGCCCCAACTAATGAAAAACTGTTTTTT

D: .
V: TRBV7-6
J: TRBJ2-5
size: .
CDR3: CASSLDGQETQYF
DNA: TGTGCCAGCAGCTTAGATGGGCAAGAGACCCAGTACTTC

D: .
V: TRBV7-3
J: TRBJ2-3
size: once
CDR3: CASSLLGSDTQYF
DNA: TGTGCCAGCAGCTTACTGGGGTCAGATACGCAGTATTTT

D: .
V: TRBV19
J: TRBJ2-1
size: .
CDR3: CASSPDRPKGQFF
DNA: TGTGCCAGTAGCCCAGACAGACCCAAGGGGCAGTTCTTC

D: .
V: TRBV9
J: TRBJ2-7
size: .
CDR3: CASQGSTYEQYF
DNA: TGTGCCAGCCAGGGTTCTACCTACGAGCAGTACTTC

D: .
V: TRBV7-3
J: TRBJ2-1
size: once
CDR3: CASSAGTYNEQFF
DNA: TGTGCCAGCAGCGCGGGGACTTACAATGAGCAGTTCTTC

D: TRBD2
V: TRBV5-1
J: TRBJ2-1
size: .
CDR3: CASSPNLLAEKDNEQFF
DNA: TGCGCCAGCAGCCCTAACCTACTAGCGGAAAAAGACAATGAGCAGTTCTTC

D: .
V: TRBV7-3
J: TRBJ1-1
size: .
CDR3: CASSLGTYTEAFF
DNA: TGTGCCAGCAGCTTAGGGACCTACACTGAAGCTTTCTTT

D: .
V: TRBV5-3
J: TRBJ1-1
size: .
CDR3: CARSLEGRSVKAFF
DNA: TGTGCCAGAAGCTTGGAGGGCCGCTCCGTGAAAGCTTTCTTT

D: .
V: TRBV28
J: TRBJ1-2
size: few
CDR3: CASSFVSLSYGYTF
DNA: TGTGCCAGCAGTTTTGTGAGTTTAAGCTATGGCTACACCTTC

D: .
V: TRBV6-5
J: TRBJ2-7
size: .
CDR3: CASSYYGGPYEQYF
DNA: TGTGCCAGCAGTTACTACGGGGGACCCTACGAGCAGTACTTC

D: TRBD1
V: TRBV29-1
J: TRBJ2-7
size: once
CDR3: CSVGWDRGSYEQYF
DNA: TGCAGCGTTGGGTGGGACAGGGGATCCTACGAGCAGTACTTC

D: .
V: TRBV25-1
J: TRBJ2-2
size: .
CDR3: CASSVPLAGQTGELFF
DNA: TGTGCCAGCAGTGTCCCTCTGGCAGGGCAAACCGGGGAGCTGTTTTTT

D: .
V: TRBV19
J: TRBJ2-2
size: .
CDR3: CASSVDRPNTGELFF
DNA: TGTGCCAGTAGTGTGGACAGACCGAACACCGGGGAGCTGTTTTTT

D: TRBD2
V: TRBV4-2
J: TRBJ2-3
size: .
CDR3: CASSQDSSGGGTDTQYF
DNA: TGTGCCAGCAGCCAAGATTCTAGCGGGGGCGGCACAGATACGCAGTATTTT

D: .
V: TRBV4-2
J: TRBJ2-7
size: .
CDR3: CASSSGNSDFGEQYF
DNA: TGTGCCAGCAGCTCGGGAAATAGTGATTTCGGCGAGCAGTACTTC

D: TRBD1
V: TRBV5-1
J: TRBJ1-1
size: .
CDR3: CASSPTTGGGTEAFF
DNA: TGCGCCAGCAGCCCCACGACAGGGGGCGGCACTGAAGCTTTCTTT

D: .
V: TRBV28
J: TRBJ2-7
size: .
CDR3: CASSLHTYEQYF
DNA: TGTGCCAGCAGTCTGCACACTTACGAGCAGTACTTC